This T cell receptor (beta chain) was found in a study of human T cells and chemical hapten exposure. One entry per CDR3 protein, called by TCRdb with MiXCR from the RACE reads. The sample holds 150,000 to 200,000 distinct CDR3 sequences, 20% to 25% seen once. Germline-derived CDR1 and CDR2 are LGHDT and YNNKEL (reference sequence). The length of the CDR3 is 16 residues. V gave up 2 bases and J gave up 6 bases, with 18 bases separating them. Sample time point: patch test 1, 2 weeks after DPC sensitization. As to treatment: therapeutic diphenylcyclopropenone sensitization with weekly scalp DPC. The material was whole blood, obtained in connection with sensitization to the hapten diphenylcyclopropenone (DPC). This TCR derives from a woman aged 50 to 65 with alopecia areata. Some clones in this sample may be carry-over from other donors' samples. The V call is TRBV3-1, the J call TRBJ2-3; D is possibly TRBD2 (5 bases). The CDR3 DNA reads TGTGCCAGCAGCCAACGGCCTAGCCGACCCCAGGATACGCAGTATTTT. It codes for CASSQRPSRPQDTQYF.